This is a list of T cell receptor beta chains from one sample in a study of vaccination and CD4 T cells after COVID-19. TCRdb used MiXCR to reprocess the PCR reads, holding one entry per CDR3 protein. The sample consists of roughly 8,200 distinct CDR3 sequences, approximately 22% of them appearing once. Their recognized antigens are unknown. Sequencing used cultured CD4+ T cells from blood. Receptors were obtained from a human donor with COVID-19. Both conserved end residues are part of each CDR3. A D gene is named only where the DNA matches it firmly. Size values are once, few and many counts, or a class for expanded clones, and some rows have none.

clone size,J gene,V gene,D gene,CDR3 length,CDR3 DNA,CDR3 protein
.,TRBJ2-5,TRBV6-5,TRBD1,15,TGTGCCAGCAGTTACTCAAGGGGGCCGCAAGAGACCCAGTACTTC,CASSYSRGPQETQYF
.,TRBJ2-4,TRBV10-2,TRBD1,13,TGCGCCAGCATCGGACAGGGGCGGATAACTCAGTACTTC,CASIGQGRITQYF
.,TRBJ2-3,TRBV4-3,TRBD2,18,TGCGCCAGCAGCCAAGAGCCGGGGGTCCTCGGGGGGGCTGGTACGCAGTATTTT,CASSQEPGVLGGAGTQYF
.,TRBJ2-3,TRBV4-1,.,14,TGCGCCAGCAGCCAAGCAGGGGACACAGATACGCAGTATTTT,CASSQAGDTDTQYF
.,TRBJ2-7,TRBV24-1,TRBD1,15,TGTGCCACCAGTGATGGAGACAGGGACGGATACGAGCAGTACTTC,CATSDGDRDGYEQYF
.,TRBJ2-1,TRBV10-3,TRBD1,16,TGTGCCATCAGCGAACACCCTCAGGGGGACCTCAATGAGCAGTTCTTC,CAISEHPQGDLNEQFF
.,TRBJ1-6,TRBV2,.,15,TGTGCCAGCAGTGAACCCCAAATCTATAATTCACCCCTCCACTTT,CASSEPQIYNSPLHF
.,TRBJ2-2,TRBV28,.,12,TGTGCCGGGACGGGAAACACCGGGGAGCTGTTTTTT,CAGTGNTGELFF
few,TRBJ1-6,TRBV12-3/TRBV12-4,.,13,TGTGCCAGCAGCCTTGGGAACTACTCACCCCTCCACTTT,CASSLGNYSPLHF
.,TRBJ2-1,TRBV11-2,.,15,TGTGCCAGCAGCTTAAGTGGGGATCTCTACAATGAGCAGTTCTTC,CASSLSGDLYNEQFF
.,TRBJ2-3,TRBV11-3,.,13,TGTGCCAGCAGCTTTCCAGCCACAGATACGCAGTATTTT,CASSFPATDTQYF
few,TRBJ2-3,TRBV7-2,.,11,TGTGCCAGCAGCTTCTCTAGGGCGCAGTATTTT,CASSFSRAQYF
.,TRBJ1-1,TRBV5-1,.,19,TGCGCCAGCAGCCTCAGGGGAGACAGCCTTGGAGGATTACGCACTGAAGCTTTCTTT,CASSLRGDSLGGLRTEAFF
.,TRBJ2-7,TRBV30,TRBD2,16,TGTGCCTGGAGTGTAATAAGGGCGGGGGGTTCCTACGAGCAGTACTTC,CAWSVIRAGGSYEQYF
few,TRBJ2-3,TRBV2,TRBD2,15,TGTGCCAGCAACCCCTCCAGCGGGGGGGGAGATACGCAGTATTTT,CASNPSSGGGDTQYF
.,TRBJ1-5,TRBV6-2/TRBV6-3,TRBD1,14,TGTGCCAGCAGCGCGGGACAGGGCCCTCAGCCCCAGCATTTT,CASSAGQGPQPQHF
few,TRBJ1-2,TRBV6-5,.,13,TGTGCCAGCAGTTACAATCTTAACTATGGCTACACCTTC,CASSYNLNYGYTF
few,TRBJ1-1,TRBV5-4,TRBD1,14,TGTGCCAGCAGCTTACAGGGGGCGGGCACTGAAGCTTTCTTT,CASSLQGAGTEAFF
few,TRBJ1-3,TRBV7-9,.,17,TGTGCCAGCAGCCTCTCACGGGGCCGTGGCTCTGGAAACACCATATATTTT,CASSLSRGRGSGNTIYF
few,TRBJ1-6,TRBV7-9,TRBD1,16,TGTGCCAGCAGCTTAACCGGTGGACAGGGGAATTCACCCCTCCACTTT,CASSLTGGQGNSPLHF
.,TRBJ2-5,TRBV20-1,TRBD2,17,TGCAGTGCTAGAGACCCTAATCTAGCGGGGGGATTGGAGACCCAGTACTTC,CSARDPNLAGGLETQYF
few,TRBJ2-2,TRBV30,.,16,TGTGCCTGGAGTCCCCCCCCGGGACTTTACACCGGGGAGCTGTTTTTT,CAWSPPPGLYTGELFF
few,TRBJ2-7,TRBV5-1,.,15,TGCGCCAGCAGCCCTCTGGCGGGACAGCCTACCGAGCAGTACTTC,CASSPLAGQPTEQYF
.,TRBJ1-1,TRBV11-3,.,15,TGTGCCAGCAGCGAGCGCCACAGGACGGACACTGAAGCTTTCTTT,CASSERHRTDTEAFF
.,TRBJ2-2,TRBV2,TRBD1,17,TGTGCCAGCAGCCTCCGGGACAGGGGGCGCGGCACCGGGGAGCTGTTTTTT,CASSLRDRGRGTGELFF
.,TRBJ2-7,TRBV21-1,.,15,TGTGCCAGCAGCCCTGGGGGAACGAGCTCCTACGAGCAGTACTTC,CASSPGGTSSYEQYF
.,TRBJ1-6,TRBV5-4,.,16,TGTGCCAGCAGCCCGGGGGCTAAAGGAGGGAATTCACCCCTCCACTTT,CASSPGAKGGNSPLHF
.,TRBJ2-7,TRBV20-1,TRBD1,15,TGCAGTGCCAGAGACCGACAGGGAACTTCTTACGAGCAGTACTTC,CSARDRQGTSYEQYF
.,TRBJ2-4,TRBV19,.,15,TGTGCCAGTAGTATTAGGTTAGTAGCCAAAAACATTCAGTACTTC,CASSIRLVAKNIQYF
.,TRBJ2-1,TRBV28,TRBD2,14,TGTGCCAGCACTAGCGGGGGCCACTACAATGAGCAGTTCTTC,CASTSGGHYNEQFF
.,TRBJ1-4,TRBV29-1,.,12,TGCAGCGTGGGTGGTGGTAATGAAAAACTGTTTTTT,CSVGGGNEKLFF
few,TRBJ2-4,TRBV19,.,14,TGTGCCAGTAGCCCGGCGGGGGCCAAAAACATTCAGTACTTC,CASSPAGAKNIQYF
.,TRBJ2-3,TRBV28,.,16,TGTGCCAGCAGCCACTTGGGAGGGGGGTACACGGATACGCAGTATTTT,CASSHLGGGYTDTQYF
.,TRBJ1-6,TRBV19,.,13,TGTGCCCATACTAGGGGTGGAAATTCACCCCTCCACTTT,CAHTRGGNSPLHF
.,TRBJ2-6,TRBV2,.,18,TGTGCCAGCAGTGAAAGTGTAGGCGTGAACTCTGGGGCCAACGTCCTGACTTTC,CASSESVGVNSGANVLTF
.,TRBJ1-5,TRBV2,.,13,TGTGCCAGCGGTGTAAATAGCAATCAGCCCCAGCATTTT,CASGVNSNQPQHF